These 17 T cell receptor beta chains originate from one sample sequenced in a study of blood T cell repertoires in COVID-19. Sequencing used immunoSEQ multiplex PCR; TCRdb keeps in-frame clones, though not all of them. Of 150,000 to 200,000 clones in the sample, approximately 80% were seen once. Sequenced sample: PBMCs or T cells enriched from blood (not recorded which). The receptors derive from a man aged 40-49 years who had recovered from COVID-19.

The chain couples TRBV12-3 or TRBV12-4 to TRBJ2-2; D is possibly TRBD1 (7 bases). V was trimmed by 7 bases and J by 6 bases, leaving 12 bases between them. The CDR3 consists of 13 residues. In DNA form, the CDR3 reads TGTGCCAGCAACTTCAGGGGGGCCGGGGAGCTGTTTTTT. Its translation is CASNFRGAGELFF.

V is TRBV14 and J is TRBJ1-1; D possibly corresponds to TRBD1 (6 bases). The CDR3 is 15 amino acids. V lost 3 bases to trimming and J lost 0 bases, with 11 bases between them. Per germline, CDR1 SGHDN and CDR2 FVKESK. CDR3 sequence: CASSQHRGMNTEAFF. The CDR3 nucleotides are TGTGCCAGCAGCCAGCATAGGGGGATGAACACTGAAGCTTTCTTT. The whole variable domain, remainder taken from reference TRBV14 and TRBJ1-1, is EAGVTQFPSHSVIEKGQTVTLRCDPISGHDNLYWYRRVMGKEIKFLLHFVKESKQDESGMPNNRFLAERTGGTYSTLKVQPAELEDSGVYFCASSQHRGMNTEAFFGQGTRLTVV.

V is TRBV10-3 and J is TRBJ1-1; 9 bases match TRBD1. This CDR3 contains 13 residues. V shed 10 bases and J 5 bases; nucleotides not matched to a gene: 8. The germline V gene has CDR1 ENHRY and CDR2 SYGVKD. CDR3 in DNA: TGTGCCACCCGGGACAGGGTGGAAACTGAAGCTTTCTTT. Translated: CATRDRVETEAFF.

V is TRBV11-2 and J is TRBJ2-7, with D possibly matching TRBD2 (5 bases). The V end lost 1 base, the J end lost 3 bases, and 10 bases lay between the germline ends. Germline V gene sequence: CDR1 SGHAT, CDR2 FQNNGV. This CDR3 comprises 14 residues. The CDR3 DNA reads TGTGCCAGCAGCTTAGGGCCAGGACTCTACGAGCAGTACTTC. Its translation is CASSLGPGLYEQYF.

This clone has a handful of counts. This sequence joins TRBV2 and TRBJ1-5; D gene unclear. The germline V and J ends were trimmed by 3 bases and 3 bases, with 9 bases remaining between them. The CDR3 consists of 14 residues. Per germline, CDR1 SNHLY and CDR2 FYNNEI. The CDR3 is CASSDTWHNQPQHF. The CDR3 DNA follows: TGTGCCAGCAGTGACACCTGGCACAATCAGCCCCAGCATTTT.

This rearrangement joins TRBV30 to TRBJ1-6, with D possibly TRBD1 on 5 matching bases. Germline V gene data show CDR1 as GTSNPN and CDR2 as SVGIG (reference sequence). V shed 0 bases and J shed 0 bases, with 12 bases lying between them. This CDR3 spans 17 amino acids. This CDR3 is CAWSVWGESSYNSPLHF. CDR3 bases: TGTGCCTGGAGTGTATGGGGGGAGAGCTCCTATAATTCACCCCTCCACTTT.

The rearrangement joins TRBV6-5 to TRBJ2-2, with D unclear. The V end was cut by 5 bases, the J end by 4 bases, with 11 bases between. This CDR3 is built from 14 residues. CDR1 is MNHEY and CDR2 is SVGAGI in the germline V gene. The CDR3 region is CASSPARFTGELFF. CDR3 DNA: TGTGCCAGCAGTCCCGCCCGGTTCACCGGGGAGCTGTTTTTT.

There are a few counts of this clone. The V and J genes are TRBV12-3 or TRBV12-4 and TRBJ1-6; no firm D call. The V end lost 6 bases, the J end lost 3 bases, and 6 bases lay between the germline ends. CDR3 length: 13 amino acids. The CDR3 is CASRGDYNSPLHF. Written as DNA, the CDR3 is TGTGCCAGCAGAGGAGACTATAATTCACCCCTCCACTTT.

The genes are TRBV2 and TRBJ2-1; 10 nucleotides agree with TRBD1. This CDR3 region has 15 residues. Germline V gives CDR1 SNHLY, CDR2 FYNNEI. The V gene end was trimmed by 7 bases and the J gene end by 8 bases; junction bases not matched to a gene: 11. CDR3 residues: CASTRADRGGHEQFF. CDR3 coding DNA: TGTGCCAGCACCCGTGCGGACAGGGGGGGCCATGAGCAGTTCTTC.

This rearrangement joins TRBV5-4 to TRBJ2-3, with 8 bases that match TRBD2. With V trimmed by 0 bases and J by 1 base, 16 bases remained unmatched. Germline CDR1 SGHNT, CDR2 YYREEE (reference sequence). The CDR3 runs 20 residues. This CDR3 is CASSLVVAGGALGGTDTQYF. The DNA of the CDR3 is TGTGCCAGCAGCTTGGTTGTTGCGGGGGGCGCTCTGGGGGGCACAGATACGCAGTATTTT. Using reference TRBV5-4 and TRBJ2-3 for the parts outside the CDR3, the full variable domain is ETGVTQSPTHLIKTRGQQVTLRCSSQSGHNTVSWYQQALGQGPQFIFQYYREEENGRGNFPPRFSGLQFPNYSSELNVNALELDDSALYLCASSLVVAGGALGGTDTQYFGPGTRLTVL.

The chain is built from TRBV9 and TRBJ1-4, with 8 positions matching TRBD1. There are 15 residues in the CDR3. CDR1 SGDLS and CDR2 YYNGEE come from the germline V gene. V gave up 4 bases and J gave up 5 bases; unmatched junction bases: 7. The CDR3 loop is CASSRTGSPNEKLFF. The CDR3 DNA sequence: TGTGCCAGCAGCAGGACAGGGAGCCCCAATGAAAAACTGTTTTTT.

The chain is built from TRBV29-1 and TRBJ1-4; TRBD1 matches at 8 bases. Germline V CDR1 and CDR2: SQVTM, ANQGSEA. The CDR3 runs 14 residues. The V segment lost 2 bases and the J segment 5 bases; nucleotides outside the gene matches: 4. The CDR3 region is CSVEKGTGNEKLFF. The DNA of the CDR3 is TGCAGCGTTGAAAAGGGGACAGGCAATGAAAAACTGTTTTTT.

This clone was counted once. The J gene is TRBJ1-5, the V gene TRBV6-6; 8 bases are a match to TRBD1. The J segment lost 5 bases and the V segment lost 1 base, leaving 1 base of the junction unmatched. Germline V gene lookup returns CDR1 MNHNY and CDR2 SVGAGI (reference sequence). This CDR3 comprises 14 residues. The CDR3 bases are TGTGCCAGCAGTTACTTGACAGGGGATCAGCCCCAGCATTTT. It encodes CASSYLTGDQPQHF.

CDR3 protein: CASSHLTGSYGYTF. For the CDR3, the DNA is TGTGCCAGCAGCCATTTGACAGGGAGCTATGGCTACACCTTC. The genes are TRBV3-1 (or the pseudogene TRBV3-2) and TRBJ1-2; 7 bases agree with TRBD1. V lost 3 bases and J lost 4; bases outside the gene matches: 5. CDR1 is LGHDT and CDR2 is YNNKEL in the germline V gene (reference sequence). The CDR3 loop spans 14 amino acids.

The chain is built from TRBV5-1 and TRBJ2-1; no clear D gene. CDR1 and CDR2 (germline): SGHRS, YFSETQ. The CDR3 length is 15 residues. Trimming took 4 bases from V and 0 from J, leaving 11 bases between them. The CDR3 DNA sequence: TGCGCCAGCAGCCCTATTGAGGACTCCTACAATGAGCAGTTCTTC. Its protein product is CASSPIEDSYNEQFF.

The table lists this clone with a few counts. The rearrangement joins TRBV7-9 to TRBJ1-2, with D tentatively TRBD1 (6 bases). CDR3 size: 13 residues. Germline CDR1 SEHNR, CDR2 FQNEAQ (reference sequence). Between the trimmed V and J ends, which lost 6 bases and 6 bases, there was a span of 14 bases. DNA of the CDR3: TGTGCCAGCAGTCAGCTGGGGGGGCATGGCTACACCTTC. It specifies CASSQLGGHGYTF.

The chain carries TRBV11-2 and TRBJ2-1, with D maybe TRBD2 (5 bases). Germline lookup yields CDR1 SGHAT and CDR2 FQNNGV. Trimming took 0 bases from V and 9 from J, leaving 15 bases between them. The CDR3 has 15 residues. In nucleotides, the CDR3 is TGTGCCAGCAGCTTAGATTTCGGACTCCAATTTGAGCAGTTCTTC. This encodes CASSLDFGLQFEQFF.